This T cell receptor beta chain was observed in a study of CD8 T cells in cerebrospinal fluid in Alzheimer's disease. Overall study: CSF T cell clonal expansion was assessed by plate-based nested PCR and droplet-based sequencing.

CSF cells were profiled by 10X single-cell V(D)J and 5' expression. TCRdb re-called the 10x single-cell sequencing reads; every CDR3 protein appears as one record, without DNA. Here the sample table reports about 1,200 distinct CDR3 sequences. The study, taken as a whole, reports: Healthy subjects less often had a clone of at least 3% than Alzheimer's patients. The largest CSF clone was proportionally bigger in mild cognitive impairment or Alzheimer's disease than controls.

This clonotype shows up as medium-sized (0.01 to 0.1%) by frequency. The antigen remains undetermined. CDR3 length: 15 amino acids. Germline V lookup: CDR1 SGHAT, CDR2 FQDESV (reference sequence). Specimen: cerebrospinal fluid. The rearrangement joins TRBV11-1 to TRBJ1-2. This sequence originates from a human donor in good health. The CDR3 protein is CASSLGRGLDYGYTF.